This T cell receptor beta chain stems from a study of blood T cell repertoires in COVID-19. The CDR3 extends over 13 amino acids. CDR1 and CDR2 from the germline V gene are MRHNA and SNTAGT. Trimming took off 4 bases at V and 8 bases at J, with 9 bases between the two ends. In the original analysis: Reference gene primer amplification yielded estimated nucleated cell counts. TCRdb's table, derived via immunoSEQ multiplex PCR, lists solely in-frame clones and lacks some. That table is the source of V, J and clone size, and D and trimming were worked out from the DNA. The sample records some 200,000 clones, over 75% being singletons. Seattle's enrolled individuals joined amid active infection and were then monitored longitudinally.

This clonotype was sampled from a woman in her 70s with COVID-19, enrolled during active disease. The V gene is TRBV6-4, the J gene TRBJ1-6, with D tentatively TRBD1 (6 bases). The sample consisted of peripheral blood. This CDR3 is CASSGSGDSPLHF. For the CDR3, the DNA is TGTGCCAGCAGTGGGTCAGGGGATTCACCCCTCCACTTT.